These T cell receptor beta chains were read from a single sample in a study of Ad26.COV2.S vaccination and SARS-CoV-2 variants. Measured with immunoSEQ multiplex PCR; TCRdb has only the in-frame clones, and not every one. The sample lists about 680,000 clones, 89% occurring once. The sample consisted of peripheral blood, taken in a trial of Ad26.COV2.S vaccine versus placebo. The receptors stem from a person between 18 and 60 years old who received the Ad26.COV2.S COVID-19 vaccine or a placebo. CDR3s include the opening cysteine and the closing phenylalanine or tryptophan. D genes are given only for firm matches. Clone sizes are given selectively: once, few, many, or a class where the clone is expanded.

d_call	clone_size	j_call	v_call	cdr3_nt	cdr3_aa
-	few	TRBJ1-4	TRBV15	TGTGCCACCAGCAGAGATCCGGCAAGAAATGAAAAACTGTTTTTT	CATSRDPARNEKLFF
-	-	TRBJ1-6	TRBV6-2/TRBV6-3	TGTGCCAGCAGTTGGGGGGGAGTGTCCTCACCCCTCCACTTT	CASSWGGVSSPLHF
-	-	TRBJ2-5	TRBV3-1/TRBV3-2	TGTGCCAGCAGCCAAGATCTAGAGAGGGGTGAGACCCAGTACTTC	CASSQDLERGETQYF
TRBD2	-	TRBJ2-7	TRBV7-2	TGTGCCAGCAGCTTAGAAGCGGGAGACTACGAGCAGTACTTC	CASSLEAGDYEQYF
TRBD2	once	TRBJ2-5	TRBV18	TGTGCCAGCTCACCTCCCGGACTAGCGGGGCAAGAGACCCAGTACTTC	CASSPPGLAGQETQYF
TRBD2	-	TRBJ2-5	TRBV29-1	TGCAGCGTTGAAGATCTATCTAGCGGGGCAGAGACCCAGTACTTC	CSVEDLSSGAETQYF
-	-	TRBJ1-2	TRBV2	TGTGCCAGCAGTGGGTCAGGGGATGGCTACACCTTC	CASSGSGDGYTF
TRBD1	-	TRBJ1-4	TRBV7-9	TGTGCCAGCAGGGGACAGGGAAATGAAAAACTGTTTTTT	CASRGQGNEKLFF
TRBD2	-	TRBJ2-3	TRBV5-1	TGCGCCAGCAGTTTCACTAGCGCAGATACGCAGTATTTT	CASSFTSADTQYF
-	-	TRBJ2-5	TRBV18	TGTGCCAGCTCACCTCTGAGTAGCGGCCAAGAGACCCAGTACTTC	CASSPLSSGQETQYF
TRBD2	once	TRBJ2-3	TRBV19	TGTGCCAGTACCACGGGAGGGCCTAGCACAGATACGCAGTATTTT	CASTTGGPSTDTQYF
-	-	TRBJ1-5	TRBV6-5	TGTGCCAGCAGCGACCGGGGGGGGAGCAATCAGCCCCAGCATTTT	CASSDRGGSNQPQHF
-	-	TRBJ2-5	TRBV9	TGTGCCAGCAGCGTAGTGATGGGGGAGACCCAGTACTTC	CASSVVMGETQYF
-	-	TRBJ1-1	TRBV29-1	TGCAGCGTTGATGGCCGGAGAGTGGGCACTGAAGCTTTCTTT	CSVDGRRVGTEAFF
-	few	TRBJ2-5	TRBV6-5	TGTGCCAGCAGTCGACCGGGACTGGCTCGGGAGACCCAGTACTTC	CASSRPGLARETQYF
-	-	TRBJ1-2	TRBV4-3	TGCGCCAGCAGCCAAGACGGGGACTATGGCTACACCTTC	CASSQDGDYGYTF
TRBD1	-	TRBJ2-7	TRBV20-1	TGCAGTGCTAGTGCCCAACAGGGGGTCATCTACGAGCAGTACTTC	CSASAQQGVIYEQYF
-	-	TRBJ1-2	TRBV30	TGTGCTCGGACGGGTTTCGGTGGCTACACCTTC	CARTGFGGYTF
TRBD2	once	TRBJ2-7	TRBV25-1	TGTGCCAGCAGCCTTAGCGGGGCGCTATCCTACGAGCAGTACTTC	CASSLSGALSYEQYF
-	-	TRBJ1-6	TRBV11-1	TGTGCCAGCAGCCCTAGGACAGTGGGAAATTCACCCCTCCACTTT	CASSPRTVGNSPLHF
TRBD2	-	TRBJ2-7	TRBV5-1	TGCGCCAGCAGCTTGTCACTAGCGGGGACCTACGAGCAGTACTTC	CASSLSLAGTYEQYF
TRBD1	-	TRBJ1-4	TRBV11-2	TGTGCCAGCAGCTTAACAGGGGGGGAAGAAAAACTGTTTTTT	CASSLTGGEEKLFF
TRBD1	-	TRBJ2-7	TRBV7-2	TGTGCCAGCAGCTCCAAACAGGGGGAGCAGTACTTC	CASSSKQGEQYF
-	-	TRBJ2-1	TRBV23-1	TGCGCCAGCACACAAAGCGGGTGGGGCCCTGGGGATGAGCAGTTCTTC	CASTQSGWGPGDEQFF
TRBD1	-	TRBJ1-6	TRBV6-1	TGTGCCAGCAGTGAAGCCATTGGACAGGCCGGCAATTCACCCCTCCACTTT	CASSEAIGQAGNSPLHF
-	-	TRBJ2-1	TRBV29-1	TGCAGCGTTGAAGCTGAGAGCAATGAGCAGTTCTTC	CSVEAESNEQFF
-	-	TRBJ1-1	TRBV30	TGTGCCCATGGACACGGGAACACTGAAGCTTTCTTT	CAHGHGNTEAFF
-	-	TRBJ1-1	TRBV14	TGTGCCAGCAGCCAAGACCGGGTGAGGGGGAACACTGAAGCTTTCTTT	CASSQDRVRGNTEAFF
-	-	TRBJ2-5	TRBV21-1	TGTGCCAGCAGCAAAGGGGACAGCAAAGAGACCCAGTACTTC	CASSKGDSKETQYF
-	-	TRBJ2-2	TRBV18	TGTGCCAGCCTATCCCTTGGCACCGGGGAGCTGTTTTTT	CASLSLGTGELFF
TRBD1	-	TRBJ1-2	TRBV4-1	TGCGCCAGCAGCCAAGATGCCCCTGACAGGGGGCGCTGGGGCTACACCTTC	CASSQDAPDRGRWGYTF
-	-	TRBJ1-5	TRBV6-5	TGTGCCAGCAGACCGGATCTCCAAAGGCCCCAGCATTTT	CASRPDLQRPQHF
TRBD1	-	TRBJ2-5	TRBV6-5	TGTGCCAGCAGTTATACAGGGGAGGAGACCCAGTACTTC	CASSYTGEETQYF
-	once	TRBJ2-5	TRBV5-1	TGCGCCAGCAGCGTGGCAGGGACCGAGACCCAGTACTTC	CASSVAGTETQYF
-	-	TRBJ1-2	TRBV6-2/TRBV6-3	TGTGCCAGCAGTTACATCGGCGGGACATTTGTCGGTTCCGGAGGCTACACCTTC	CASSYIGGTFVGSGGYTF
-	-	TRBJ2-1	TRBV10-1	TGCGCCAGCAGTGAATCTCCGGGCTCCTACAATGAGCAGTTCTTC	CASSESPGSYNEQFF
-	-	TRBJ1-6	TRBV11-2	TGTGCCAGCAGCGTGACGCACGATAATTCACCCCTCCACTTT	CASSVTHDNSPLHF
-	-	TRBJ2-1	TRBV7-8	TGTGCCAGCAGCTTCCTACCCCATGAGTCCTACAATGAGCAGTTCTTC	CASSFLPHESYNEQFF
-	-	TRBJ2-3	TRBV5-4	TGTGCCAGCAGCTTGTCTAGGGTGGGACTCCACACCACAGATACGCAGTATTTT	CASSLSRVGLHTTDTQYF
-	-	TRBJ2-2	TRBV11-2	TGTGCCAGCAGCTTTAACTTTGGCGTGGGCGGGGAGCTGTTTTTT	CASSFNFGVGGELFF
-	-	TRBJ1-6	TRBV11-2	TGTGCCAGCAGCTTTTATAATTCACCCCTCCACTTT	CASSFYNSPLHF
-	-	TRBJ1-1	TRBV19	TGTGCCAGTAGTATGACCACAGACACTGAAGCTTTCTTT	CASSMTTDTEAFF
-	-	TRBJ2-7	TRBV6-5	TGTGCCAGCAGTTACTCGAGGAGCTCCTACGAGCAGTACTTC	CASSYSRSSYEQYF
TRBD2	once	TRBJ2-1	TRBV18	TGTGCCAGCTCACCCGGACTAGCGGGAGAGCAGTTCTTC	CASSPGLAGEQFF
-	-	TRBJ1-1	TRBV24-1	TGTGCCACCAGTGATTCCTTACAGGTGACCCGCACTGAAGCTTTCTTT	CATSDSLQVTRTEAFF
-	-	TRBJ2-6	TRBV15	TGTGCCACCAGCAGAGATCCGGGGGCCTCTGGGGCCAACGTCCTGACTTTC	CATSRDPGASGANVLTF
TRBD1	-	TRBJ1-3	TRBV7-2	TGTGCCAGCAGCGGGGGGACAGGGCCGTCTGGAAACACCATATATTTT	CASSGGTGPSGNTIYF
-	-	TRBJ1-5	TRBV21-1	TGTGCCAGCAGCAAAGGGACCAGACAGGAACGGCCAGGGGCCAATCAGCCCCAGCATTTT	CASSKGTRQERPGANQPQHF
-	-	TRBJ2-5	TRBV5-1	TGCGCCAGCAGCTTGGCCAATGGGGCTCAAGAGACCCAGTACTTC	CASSLANGAQETQYF
TRBD1	-	TRBJ1-4	TRBV6-5	TGTGCCAGCAGTTCCCGGGACAGGGGGCTTTATGAAAAACTGTTTTTT	CASSSRDRGLYEKLFF
-	-	TRBJ2-3	TRBV4-3	TGCGCCAGCAGCCAAGAGGAGACTAGTCATGATACGCAGTATTTT	CASSQEETSHDTQYF
-	-	TRBJ2-6	TRBV10-3	TGTGCCATCAGTGTCCATAGGGACACGACAATCTCTGGGGCCAACGTCCTGACTTTC	CAISVHRDTTISGANVLTF
-	-	TRBJ1-1	TRBV6-5	TGTGCCAGCAGTTACGGGGATTACATGAACACTGAAGCTTTCTTT	CASSYGDYMNTEAFF
-	-	TRBJ2-3	TRBV7-9	TGTGCCAGCAGCTTCTTTGCTTCGATGCCAGATACGCAGTATTTT	CASSFFASMPDTQYF
TRBD1	-	TRBJ1-4	TRBV27	TGTGCCAGCAGTTTAACCGGGACAGGGGATGAAAAACTGTTTTTT	CASSLTGTGDEKLFF
TRBD2	-	TRBJ2-2	TRBV6-2/TRBV6-3	TGTGCCAGCAGTTCTCCGACAGCGGGAAAGAAGCTGTTTTTT	CASSSPTAGKKLFF